This entry features one TCR beta chain sequence. Patients at the Seattle site were enrolled during active infection and followed longitudinally. The data stem from a study of blood T cell repertoires in COVID-19. Per the study methods: Reference gene primers were amplified, and this amplification served to estimate nucleated cell counts. The method was immunoSEQ multiplex PCR; TCRdb's version includes in-frame clones alone and lacks a portion of them. V, J and clone size were drawn from that table, and D and trimming were deduced from the DNA. The table includes about 160,000 clones, 80% to 95% detected once. V dropped 5 bases and J dropped 8 bases, with 13 bases sitting between them. This CDR3 has 13 residues. CDR1 and CDR2 from the germline V gene are MRHNA and SNTAGT.

The clonotype comes from a woman aged 60-70 years with COVID-19, enrolled during active disease. The sequencing sample was made of peripheral blood. The chain is built from TRBV6-4 and TRBJ1-3; D is unclear. The CDR3 here is CASSLTPGDTIYF. In DNA, the CDR3 is TGTGCCAGCAGTCTCACCCCCGGGGACACCATATATTTT.